These 29 T cell receptor beta chains came from one sample sequenced in a study of low-dose radiotherapy and immunotherapy resistance in tumors. First-strand cDNA relied on TRAV- and TRBV-specific primers spanning alpha and beta chains. The PCR that amplified TCRs ran for 20 to 25 cycles, relying on a constant-region primer and a V-primer adapter. TCRdb re-analysed the reads in MiXCR, keeping a single row per CDR3 protein. Among 80,000 to 95,000 distinct CDR3 sequences, under 9.5% were seen once, and the ten largest hold under 1.1%. Time point given: before trial treatment. The sequences come from PBMCs, collected before treatment. These receptors all stem from a male donor with prostate cancer.

In this sample, this clonotype turned up many times. The chain uses TRBV7-9 and TRBJ2-1; maybe TRBD1 (5 bases). Germline V gene data show CDR1 as SEHNR and CDR2 as FQNEAQ (reference sequence). The V end lost 1 base, the J end lost 7 bases, and 11 bases lay between the germline ends. The CDR3 covers 14 residues. The DNA of the CDR3 is TGTGCCAGCAGCTTAGGTAGGGGTGGAAATGAGCAGTTCTTC. As protein: CASSLGRGGNEQFF.

This clonotype was counted at least ten times. The chain uses TRBV20-1 and TRBJ2-3, with TRBD2 matching 11 bases. This CDR3 comprises 19 residues. J was trimmed by 4 bases and V by 3 bases; bases with no gene match: 18. Per germline, CDR1 DFQATT and CDR2 SNEGSKA (reference sequence). CDR3 nucleotides: TGCAGTGCTAGGGACGGACTAGCGGGCGGCACTCGGGGAGCAGATACGCAGTATTTT. Translation: CSARDGLAGGTRGADTQYF.

This clonotype was detected ten times or more. V and J are TRBV11-3 and TRBJ2-1; D call uncertain. This CDR3 region has 13 residues. V was clipped by 4 bases and J by 4 bases, with 8 bases between them. Germline CDR1 is SGHNT and CDR2 is YENEEA. Here the CDR3 DNA reads TGTGCCAGCAGCTCCGAAGGGTACAATGAGCAGTTCTTC. It codes for CASSSEGYNEQFF. The full variable domain, rest sourced from reference TRBV11-3 and TRBJ2-1, is EAGVVQSPRYKIIEKKQPVAFWCNPISGHNTLYWYLQNLGQGPELLIRYENEEAVDDSQLPKDRFSAERLKGVDSTLKIQPAELGDSAVYLCASSSEGYNEQFFGPGTRLTVL.

This clonotype was recorded at least ten times. The J gene is TRBJ1-1, the V gene TRBV7-2; the match to TRBD1 covers 11 bases. The CDR3 has 15 amino acids. Germline CDR1 reads SGHTA; CDR2 reads FQGNSA. Unmatched junction bases numbered 7, after V lost 5 bases and J lost 5 bases. The CDR3 protein is CASSPDRGRVTEAFF. DNA for the CDR3: TGTGCCAGCAGCCCGGACAGGGGGCGAGTAACTGAAGCTTTCTTT.

This clonotype was recorded many times. The rearrangement links TRBV19 to TRBJ2-7; TRBD2 might be the D (6 bases). Germline V gene lookup returns CDR1 LNHDA and CDR2 SQIVND (reference sequence). V gave up 7 bases and J gave up 1 base, with 11 bases separating them. The CDR3 totals 13 residues. The CDR3, as DNA: TGTGCCAGTACCCCTCGGGGGTCCTACGAGCAGTACTTC. This codes for CASTPRGSYEQYF.

This clonotype showed up many times. CDR3 sequence reads: CASSKGQGPFLPSGNTIYF. The CDR3 region has the DNA TGTGCCAGCAGCAAAGGGCAGGGCCCTTTCCTCCCCTCTGGAAACACCATATATTTT. The chain links TRBV21-1 to TRBJ1-3. TRBV21-1 is an annotated pseudogene. The CDR3 covers 19 residues.

This clonotype was detected ten times or more. The rearrangement links TRBV30 to TRBJ2-5; TRBD1 aligns across 7 bases. V trimming: 2 bases; J trimming: 2 bases; junction bases outside the gene matches: 2. The CDR3 has 13 amino acids. Germline lookup yields CDR1 GTSNPN and CDR2 SVGIG (reference sequence). The CDR3 DNA sequence: TGTGCCTGGAGTCCACAGGGGCAAGAGACCCAGTACTTC. It is translated as CAWSPQGQETQYF.

This clonotype appeared many times. The chain uses TRBV29-1 and TRBJ2-7; 13 nucleotides agree with TRBD2. Germline V gives CDR1 SQVTM, CDR2 ANQGSEA. V trimming: 6 bases; J trimming: 5 bases; junction bases outside the gene matches: 7. The CDR3 loop spans 14 amino acids. The CDR3 spells CSVGTSGTTNEQYF. In nucleotides, the CDR3 is TGCAGCGTAGGGACTAGCGGGACAACCAACGAGCAGTACTTC.

This clonotype appeared many times. The rearrangement uses TRBV20-1 and TRBJ2-3; 8 bases fit TRBD2. In germline, CDR1 is DFQATT, CDR2 SNEGSKA (reference sequence). J lost 8 bases, V lost 5 bases, and 12 bases had no gene match. The CDR3 loop spans 14 amino acids. The CDR3 DNA sequence: TGCAGTGCTGTATGGGAGACTAGCGTTGGTACGCAGTATTTT. Amino acids: CSAVWETSVGTQYF.

There are many counts of this clonotype. The chain is built from TRBV24-1 and TRBJ1-1; D not certain. V was cut by 4 bases and J by 6 bases, with 11 bases left in between. The germline V gene has CDR1 KGHDR and CDR2 SFDVKD. The CDR3 consists of 13 residues. The CDR3: CATSDPMWAEAFF. CDR3 DNA sequence: TGTGCCACCAGTGACCCTATGTGGGCTGAAGCTTTCTTT.

This clonotype occurred many times. The J gene is TRBJ2-1, the V gene TRBV7-2; D is perhaps TRBD2 (6 bases). This CDR3 has 15 residues. Between the trimmed V and J ends, which lost 3 bases and 4 bases, there was a span of 13 bases. The V gene's germline CDR1 is SGHTA and CDR2 FQGNSA. CDR3 sequence: CASSFSAGIYNEQFF. CDR3 DNA sequence: TGTGCCAGCAGCTTCTCTGCGGGAATATACAATGAGCAGTTCTTC. Complete variable domain (other parts from reference TRBV7-2 and TRBJ2-1): GAGVSQSPSNKVTEKGKDVELRCDPISGHTALYWYRQSLGQGLEFLIYFQGNSAPDKSGLPSDRFSAERTGGSVSTLTIQRTQQEDSAVYLCASSFSAGIYNEQFFGPGTRLTVL.

There are many counts of this clonotype. This sequence joins TRBV6-6 and TRBJ2-7, with D hard to call. The V gene's germline CDR1 is MNHNY and CDR2 SVGAGI (reference sequence). V was clipped by 4 bases and J by 2 bases, with 27 bases between them. The CDR3 covers 19 residues. CDR3 loop: CASSSHPYRFLVGTYEQYF. In DNA form, the CDR3 reads TGTGCCAGCAGTTCTCATCCGTATCGGTTCTTGGTTGGAACCTACGAGCAGTACTTC.

This clonotype was observed many times. The chain couples TRBV20-1 to TRBJ1-5; D perhaps matches TRBD1 (5 bases). This CDR3 is built from 15 residues. The V and J ends lost 5 bases and 0 bases respectively, with 14 bases between them. CDR1 is DFQATT and CDR2 is SNEGSKA in the germline V gene (reference sequence). The CDR3 here is CSAGRGTDSNQPQHF. DNA for the CDR3: TGCAGTGCTGGACGTGGGACGGATAGCAATCAGCCCCAGCATTTT.

This clonotype was counted ten times or more. The chain links TRBV5-1 to TRBJ2-3; 7 positions agree with TRBD1. From germline, CDR1 is SGHRS and CDR2 YFSETQ. This CDR3 has 16 residues. With 2 bases clipped from V and 2 bases from J, the junction kept 8 bases outside the gene matches. The CDR3 DNA reads TGCGCCAGCAGCTTCACAGGGGCCAAATACACAGATACGCAGTATTTT. Protein sequence: CASSFTGAKYTDTQYF.

This sequence joins TRBV5-6 and TRBJ1-3; the D gene is possibly TRBD1 (6 bases). This CDR3 has 16 residues. CDR1 and CDR2 from the germline V gene are SGHDT and YYEEEE. V shed 5 bases and J shed 2 bases, with 17 bases lying between them. CDR3 amino acids: CASSHRTETAGNTIYF. The CDR3 bases are TGTGCCAGCAGTCATAGGACAGAAACTGCTGGAAACACCATATATTTT.

This clonotype was found many times. The chain recombines TRBV11-1 with TRBJ2-1; 8 positions agree with TRBD2. This CDR3 spans 15 amino acids. V was pared by 5 bases and J by 0 bases, with 3 bases of the junction left unmatched. Germline-derived CDR1 and CDR2 are SGHAT and FQDESV (reference sequence). The CDR3 coding sequence is TGTGCCAGCAGCGCCGGGGGGGGCTCCTACAATGAGCAGTTCTTC. Translation gives CASSAGGGSYNEQFF.

As for this clonotype: A far larger clone is off by one base, so a read error is likely. This chain connects TRBV28 to TRBJ2-1; D gene uncertain. Germline V gene sequence: CDR1 MDHEN, CDR2 SYDVKM. Trimming stripped 7 bases from V and 10 bases from J, with 14 bases between. The CDR3 totals 12 residues. CDR3 nucleotides: TGTGCCAGCATGTCCAGCACCTACGAGCAGTTCTTC. Amino acids: CASMSSTYEQFF.

Ten or more counts support this clonotype. The genes are TRBV5-4 and TRBJ2-2, with D possibly TRBD2 on 5 matching bases. The CDR3 loop spans 18 amino acids. Germline lookup yields CDR1 SGHNT and CDR2 YYREEE (reference sequence). Trimming shortened V by 4 bases and J by 1 base, and 20 bases separated the two germline ends. CDR3 residues: CASSGGLAELGNTGELFF. CDR3 DNA sequence: TGTGCCAGCAGCGGCGGACTTGCGGAGCTAGGGAACACCGGGGAGCTGTTTTTT.

This clonotype was counted ten times or more. V is TRBV2 and J is TRBJ2-1; tentative D call: TRBD1 (5 bases). The CDR3 contains 16 residues. Germline V lookup: CDR1 SNHLY, CDR2 FYNNEI. Trimming pared 2 bases from V and 3 bases from J, leaving 14 bases between. The CDR3 here is CASSESLARGYNEQFF. The CDR3 DNA is TGTGCCAGCAGTGAAAGTCTGGCTAGGGGCTACAATGAGCAGTTCTTC.

This clonotype was recorded at least ten times. The J gene is TRBJ2-1, the V gene TRBV12-3 or TRBV12-4, with 10 bases identical to TRBD2. This CDR3 spans 15 amino acids. V lost 4 bases to trimming and J lost 4 bases; unmatched junction nucleotides: 4. This CDR3 is CASSSSGRLYNEQFF. The CDR3 DNA reads TGTGCCAGCAGTTCTAGCGGGAGACTTTACAATGAGCAGTTCTTC.

This clonotype showed up many times. The chain employs TRBV12-3 or TRBV12-4 and TRBJ2-7, with 8 nucleotides matching TRBD1. The length of the CDR3 is 13 residues. V trimming: 6 bases; J trimming: 5 bases; junction bases outside the gene matches: 6. CDR3 DNA: TGTGCCAGCAGCCCAGGGGGCTTGGACGAGCAGTACTTC. Amino acid sequence: CASSPGGLDEQYF.

There are many counts of this clonotype. J is TRBJ2-7 and V is TRBV7-8, with D hard to call. The CDR3 contains 14 residues. Germline values: CDR1 SGHVS, CDR2 FQNEAQ. V shed 3 bases and J shed 2 bases, with 11 bases lying between them. CDR3: CASSFRAFTYEQYF. The CDR3 DNA follows: TGTGCCAGCAGCTTTAGGGCCTTCACCTACGAGCAGTACTTC.

At least ten counts were recorded for this clonotype. The chain recombines TRBV5-4 with TRBJ2-1, with 7 bases aligning to TRBD1. After removal of 3 bases from V and 2 bases from J, the junction contained 5 bases not matched to a gene. The CDR3 spans 15 residues. Germline V gene sequence: CDR1 SGHNT, CDR2 YYREEE (reference sequence). The CDR3: CASSSGQVTYNEQFF. The CDR3 nucleotides read TGTGCCAGCAGCTCCGGACAGGTTACCTACAATGAGCAGTTCTTC.

This clonotype was found a few times. The V call is TRBV27, the J call TRBJ2-3, with 8 bases fitting TRBD2. The J segment lost 2 bases and the V segment lost 7 bases, leaving 2 bases of the junction unmatched. There are 13 residues in the CDR3. Germline-derived CDR1 and CDR2 are MNHEY and SMNVEV (reference sequence). The CDR3 sequence: CASNSGNTDTQYF. CDR3 sequence (DNA): TGTGCCAGCAATAGCGGGAACACAGATACGCAGTATTTT.

This clonotype was recorded at least ten times. V and J are TRBV6-2 or TRBV6-3 and TRBJ2-4, with 8 positions matching TRBD1. CDR1 is MNHEY, CDR2 SVGEGT, per germline. CDR3 size: 15 residues. J lost 7 bases, V lost 2 bases, and 7 bases had no gene match. CDR3 coding DNA: TGTGCCAGCAGTTACGTACGGACAGGGCGTAACATTCAGTACTTC. The encoded protein is CASSYVRTGRNIQYF.

This clonotype was seen at least ten times. This chain links TRBV13 with TRBJ2-3, with D perhaps matching TRBD2 (6 bases). CDR3 size: 16 residues. Germline lookup yields CDR1 PRHDT and CDR2 FYEKMQ (reference sequence). With 4 bases removed from V and 2 bases from J, the gap between germline ends came to 16 bases. The CDR3 DNA follows: TGTGCCAGCAGCTCGGGACTTCCTATATACACAGATACGCAGTATTTT. It yields the protein CASSSGLPIYTDTQYF.

This clonotype was seen a handful of times. J is TRBJ1-4 and V is TRBV29-1, with 8 bases fitting TRBD1. J gave up 8 bases and V 6 bases, and 5 bases lay outside the gene matches. CDR3 length: 12 residues. Germline assignment: CDR1 SQVTM and CDR2 ANQGSEA. The DNA for the CDR3 is TGCAGCGTCCTCGGGGACAGGGAAAAACTGTTTTTT. This sequence encodes CSVLGDREKLFF.

This clonotype was picked up many times. V gene TRBV27 combines with J gene TRBJ2-2; D perhaps matches TRBD2 (5 bases). Germline lookup yields CDR1 MNHEY and CDR2 SMNVEV (reference sequence). The CDR3 is made up of 15 amino acids. Trimming took off 2 bases at V and 1 base at J, with 8 bases between the two ends. Here the CDR3 reads CASSLAGLNTGELFF. In DNA form, the CDR3 reads TGTGCCAGCAGTTTAGCGGGCCTGAACACCGGGGAGCTGTTTTTT.

The table lists this clonotype with many counts. The chain links TRBV3-1 to TRBJ1-6; D ambiguous. V shed 6 bases and J shed 5 bases, with 11 bases lying between them. CDR1 and CDR2 from the germline V gene are LGHDT and YNNKEL (reference sequence). The CDR3 totals 14 residues. The chain's CDR3 is CASRLFTDNSPLHF. In DNA, the CDR3 is TGTGCCAGCAGGCTTTTTACGGATAATTCACCCCTCCACTTT.